The clone carrying this T cell receptor (beta chain) was detected only a few times. What it binds is not known. The TCRbeta library was prepared with unique molecular identifiers. TCRdb reanalysed the PCR reads using MiXCR and keeps one entry per CDR3 protein. The data contain about 870,000 distinct CDR3 sequences, approximately 15% of them singletons. These data belong to a study of T-cell reconstitution after alpha-beta-depleted transplantation in children. Whole-study results and caveats: As was reported, about two months after transplant, alpha-beta T cells came from several hundred expanded graft clones. The study traced high day-60 TCRbeta diversity in some patients to surviving recipient T cells and thymic progenitors. Newly generated T cells supplied most T-cell counts and diversity one year post-transplant.

Sequencing used PBMCs, mostly from graft donor cells, obtained 360 days after TCRalphabeta/CD19-depleted stem cell transplant. The receptor's source is a male patient between 10 and 17 years old who had a stem cell transplant for acute lymphoblastic leukemia, so the T cells may come from the graft donor.

Here the CDR3 reads CSAAVREAFF. CDR3 in DNA: TGCAGTGCTGCGGTGCGCGAAGCTTTCTTT. The chain links TRBV20-1 to TRBJ1-1; unclear D gene. Germline V lookup: CDR1 DFQATT, CDR2 SNEGSKA (reference sequence). Trimming shortened V by 5 bases and J by 8 bases, and 9 bases separated the two germline ends. The CDR3 runs 10 residues.